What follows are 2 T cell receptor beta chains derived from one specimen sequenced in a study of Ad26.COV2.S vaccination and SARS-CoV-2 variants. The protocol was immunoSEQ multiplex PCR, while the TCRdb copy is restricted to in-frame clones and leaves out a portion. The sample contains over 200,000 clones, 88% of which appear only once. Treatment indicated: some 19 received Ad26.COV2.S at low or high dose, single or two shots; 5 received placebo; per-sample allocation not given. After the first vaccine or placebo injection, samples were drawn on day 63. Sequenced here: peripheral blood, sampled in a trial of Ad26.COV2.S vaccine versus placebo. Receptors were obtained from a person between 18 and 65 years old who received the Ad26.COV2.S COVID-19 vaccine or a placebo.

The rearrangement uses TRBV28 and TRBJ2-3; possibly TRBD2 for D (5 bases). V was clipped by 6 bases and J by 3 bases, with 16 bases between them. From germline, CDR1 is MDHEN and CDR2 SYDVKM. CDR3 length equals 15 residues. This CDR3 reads CASSPPGIPTDTQYF. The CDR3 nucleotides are TGTGCCAGCAGCCCACCGGGAATACCAACAGATACGCAGTATTTT.

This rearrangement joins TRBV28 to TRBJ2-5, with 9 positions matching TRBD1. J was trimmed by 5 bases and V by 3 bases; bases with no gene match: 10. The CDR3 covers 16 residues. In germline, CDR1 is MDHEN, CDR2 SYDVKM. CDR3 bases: TGTGCCAGCAGTTTTTGGACAGGGGCGAAATCGGAGACCCAGTACTTC. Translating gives CASSFWTGAKSETQYF.